This TCR beta chain originates from a study of shared clonotypes between healthy human individuals. Turning to the study itself: Ranging from 18 to 49 in age, donors were two women and a few men.

TCRdb's table, derived via immunoSEQ multiplex PCR, lists solely in-frame clones and lacks some. The sample shows about a million clones, 70% to 85% of them seen only once. The study's findings and limits: Clonotypes shared by all four sorted-subset donors had higher generation probabilities than non-shared clonotypes.

V lost 2 bases, J lost 4 bases, and 1 base stayed unmatched. The CDR3 spans 14 residues. CDR1 is SGHRS, CDR2 YFSETQ, per germline. Comment on this clone: No antigen is known for it. Other DNA sequences of this sample code for an identical CDR3.

The receptor was derived from a man aged 18 to 29 in good health. Some clones in this sample may be carry-over from other donors' samples. This chain connects TRBV5-1 to TRBJ2-1; 9 positions match TRBD1. Input material: memory CD4+ T cells from PBMCs. Specified subset: CD45RA-negative fraction. Here the CDR3 reads CASSLGTGYNEQFF. CDR3 nucleotide sequence: TGCGCCAGCAGCTTAGGGACAGGGTACAATGAGCAGTTCTTC.